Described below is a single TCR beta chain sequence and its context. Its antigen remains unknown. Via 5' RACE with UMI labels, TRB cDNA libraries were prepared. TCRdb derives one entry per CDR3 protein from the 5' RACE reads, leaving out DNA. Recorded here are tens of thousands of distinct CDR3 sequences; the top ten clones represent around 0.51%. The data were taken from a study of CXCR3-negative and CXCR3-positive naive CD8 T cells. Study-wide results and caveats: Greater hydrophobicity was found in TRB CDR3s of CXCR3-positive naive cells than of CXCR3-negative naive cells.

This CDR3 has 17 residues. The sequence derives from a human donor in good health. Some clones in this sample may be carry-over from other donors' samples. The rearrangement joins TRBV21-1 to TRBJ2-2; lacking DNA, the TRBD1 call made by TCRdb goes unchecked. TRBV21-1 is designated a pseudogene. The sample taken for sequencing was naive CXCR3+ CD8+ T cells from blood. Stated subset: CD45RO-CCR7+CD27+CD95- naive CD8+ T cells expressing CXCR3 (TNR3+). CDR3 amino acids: CASSKGGAVANTGELFF.